One and the same sample provided the 6 T cell receptor beta chains below, sequenced in a study of cytomegalovirus exposure and HLA in healthy donors. The PCR was carried out with 60 Vbeta primers and 13 Jbeta primers. This table comes from immunoSEQ multiplex PCR, and its TCRdb copy is limited to in-frame clones, with some not included. This sample has 200,000 to 250,000 clones, with around 73% found just once. The source material was PBMCs. These receptors all come from a male donor in good health and CMV-seronegative.

This clone was seen just once. V gene TRBV7-6 combines with J gene TRBJ2-2, with 12 positions matching TRBD1. Germline CDR1 and CDR2: SGHVS and FNYEAQ. The CDR3 loop spans 17 amino acids. V lost 5 bases to trimming and J lost 0 bases; unmatched junction nucleotides: 4. The DNA for the CDR3 is TGTGCCAGCAGCCCCGGGACAGGGGGCACGAACACCGGGGAGCTGTTTTTT. Translated: CASSPGTGGTNTGELFF.

This chain links TRBV9 with TRBJ2-5; tentative D call: TRBD1 (5 bases). V gave up 0 bases and J gave up 4 bases, with 13 bases separating them. The V gene's germline CDR1 is SGDLS and CDR2 YYNGEE. The length of the CDR3 is 15 residues. As DNA, the CDR3 is TGTGCCAGCAGCGTAGAGGGTAGGGGCGGAGAGACCCAGTACTTC. It yields the protein CASSVEGRGGETQYF.

Only one count was recorded for this clone. The chain combines TRBV9 with TRBJ2-3; D uncertain. The length of the CDR3 is 16 residues. Germline CDR1 is SGDLS and CDR2 is YYNGEE. Trimming stripped 0 bases from V and 1 base from J, with 12 bases between. The DNA of the CDR3 is TGTGCCAGCAGCGTAGGCTCGCCTCGGGGCACAGATACGCAGTATTTT. Encoded protein: CASSVGSPRGTDTQYF.

This chain links TRBV6-1 with TRBJ1-2, with 9 bases fitting TRBD1. Germline V CDR1 and CDR2: MNHNS, SASEGT. CDR3 length equals 14 residues. Unmatched junction bases numbered 6, after V lost 4 bases and J lost 6 bases. CDR3 coding DNA: TGTGCCAGCAGTGGGGACAGGGTCAGGCATGGCTACACCTTC. Its protein product is CASSGDRVRHGYTF.

The V and J genes are TRBV5-4 and TRBJ2-3; D not resolved. Per germline, CDR1 SGHNT and CDR2 YYREEE (reference sequence). V lost 4 bases and J lost 6, with 12 bases in between. CDR3 length: 13 residues. CDR3 DNA: TGTGCCAGCAGCGGCGACAATGGGGATACGCAGTATTTT. Protein sequence: CASSGDNGDTQYF.

CDR3 sequence: CASSLPGQARLFF. Written as DNA, the CDR3 is TGTGCCAGCAGCCTACCGGGACAGGCAAGACTGTTTTTT. The chain combines TRBV14 with TRBJ1-4, with 8 nucleotides matching TRBD1. The CDR3 totals 13 residues. Germline V lookup: CDR1 SGHDN, CDR2 FVKESK. With 4 bases clipped from V and 13 bases from J, the junction kept 8 bases outside the gene matches.